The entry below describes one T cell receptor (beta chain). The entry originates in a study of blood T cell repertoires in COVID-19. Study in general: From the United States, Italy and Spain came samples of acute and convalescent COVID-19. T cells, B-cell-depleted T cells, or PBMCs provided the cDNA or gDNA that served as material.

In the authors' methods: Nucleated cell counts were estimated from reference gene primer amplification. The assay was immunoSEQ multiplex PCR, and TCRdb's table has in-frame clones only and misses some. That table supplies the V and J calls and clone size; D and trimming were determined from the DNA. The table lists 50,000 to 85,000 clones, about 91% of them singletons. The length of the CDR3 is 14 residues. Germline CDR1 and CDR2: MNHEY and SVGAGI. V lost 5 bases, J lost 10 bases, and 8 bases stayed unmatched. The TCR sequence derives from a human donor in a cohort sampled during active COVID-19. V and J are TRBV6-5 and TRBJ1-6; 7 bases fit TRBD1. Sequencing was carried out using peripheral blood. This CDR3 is CASSMTGIGSPLHF. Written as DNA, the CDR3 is TGTGCCAGCAGTATGACAGGGATTGGATCACCCCTCCACTTT.